The rows below give T cell receptor beta chains drawn from one sample of a study of T cell responses to AZD1222 COVID-19 vaccine. Repertoires were generated with immunoSEQ multiplex PCR, while TCRdb's copy carries only in-frame clones and drops some. The data show about 94,000 clones, around 85% seen once. This material consisted of peripheral blood, taken 28 days after the second AZD1222 dose. These receptors originate from an adult who received the AZD1222 COVID-19 vaccine. The CDR3 runs from the conserved cysteine through the conserved F or W.

V,J,CDR3
TRBV27,TRBJ2-3,CASSLLEPSWDRGPDTQYF
TRBV9,TRBJ2-3,CASSYGLAEDTQYF
TRBV5-6,TRBJ2-1,CASSLIRTGKKQFF
TRBV6-1,TRBJ1-2,CASSEDGRRGYTF
TRBV28,TRBJ2-1,CASSSRGRSYNEQFF
TRBV27,TRBJ2-4,CASSLSLGGSYSQYF
TRBV6-1,TRBJ2-7,CASSESPTSGGVYEQYF
TRBV3-1/TRBV3-2,TRBJ2-7,CASSQGWSYEQYF
TRBV25-1,TRBJ2-1,CASSGILAGAYNEQFF
TRBV6-2/TRBV6-3,TRBJ2-2,CASSRQGPHTGELFF
TRBV30,TRBJ1-1,CAWSVPGGRGYTEAFF
TRBV2,TRBJ2-5,CASRGGVSTETQYF
TRBV5-1,TRBJ1-1,CASSAGDTRRAFF
TRBV28,TRBJ2-5,CASSGTALAEETQYF
TRBV3-1/TRBV3-2,TRBJ2-3,CASSPYPTSTDTQYF
TRBV7-3,TRBJ1-1,CASSQTGWDTEAFF
TRBV28,TRBJ1-2,CASSVNHGYTF
TRBV9,TRBJ2-7,CASSVGTGASYEQYF
TRBV21-1,TRBJ2-7,CASRKVPRDRGYEQYF
TRBV28,TRBJ2-3,CASSLLARATQYF
TRBV7-3,TRBJ1-6,CASSLGPGVLNNSPLHF
TRBV2,TRBJ1-1,CASSVLGTEAFF
TRBV13,TRBJ1-2,CASSWTGGHYGYTF
TRBV2,TRBJ2-6,CARNTGGSGANVLTF
TRBV11-3,TRBJ2-1,CASSRTLRGSSYNEQFF
TRBV28,TRBJ2-1,CASSFTSGRAGDEQFF
TRBV2,TRBJ1-3,CASSDRPAAGNTIYF
TRBV3-1/TRBV3-2,TRBJ2-3,CASGRVGDTDTQYF
TRBV28,TRBJ1-5,CASSLLRGGQPQHF
TRBV19,TRBJ2-5,CASSIQGNRETQYF
TRBV28,TRBJ1-1,CASRLQGGVEAFF
TRBV7-2,TRBJ1-2,CASSLTFSIYGYTF
TRBV4-2,TRBJ1-1,CASSRELGGTYTEAFF
TRBV28,TRBJ2-1,CASSSPRTSGRDGNEQFF
TRBV5-1,TRBJ2-7,CASRKTSGGYEQYF
TRBV19,TRBJ1-5,CASRWGNQPQHF
TRBV2,TRBJ2-3,CASAPFLSTDTQYF
TRBV4-1,TRBJ1-2,CASRTGTGYGYTF
TRBV28,TRBJ1-4,CASSVTGQREKLFF
TRBV18,TRBJ1-2,CASSPSMDRGRGYTF
TRBV5-8,TRBJ1-5,CASSFYQAPIRNQPQHF
TRBV7-2,TRBJ2-1,CASSFSVNNEQFF
TRBV19,TRBJ2-1,CASSTSSGSFNEQFF
TRBV19,TRBJ1-1,CASSPKPGHGRAFF
TRBV11-2,TRBJ2-7,CASRALAGGLREQYF
TRBV16,TRBJ1-4,CASSQSLTHRGVNEKLFF
TRBV3-1/TRBV3-2,TRBJ1-1,CASSLLRETEAFF